What follows describes a single TCR beta chain. This sample was included in a study of PD-1 blockade in classical Hodgkin lymphoma. Sequenced by immunoSEQ multiplex PCR; TCRdb stores in-frame clones only, minus some. The sample has just under 45,000 clones; 65% to 85% are singletons. This CDR3 comprises 15 residues. Relapses following autologous stem cell transplantation were seen in all patients, with brentuximab vedotin exposure varying. The clonotype comes from a human donor with classical Hodgkin lymphoma. Specimen: peripheral blood mononuclear cells (PBMCs), collected before the second cycle of nivolumab. The genes are TRBV21-1 and TRBJ2-7; no DNA check was done on the table's D call, TRBD1. TRBV21-1 is designated a pseudogene. As DNA, the CDR3 is TGTGCCAGCAGCAAATGCCGACAGGGGAAAAACGAGCAGTACTTC. Encoded protein: CASSKCRQGKNEQYF.